Below, 2 T cell receptor beta chains from the same sample are listed, as sequenced in a study of blood T cell repertoires in COVID-19 (dated by TCRdb to between 2020 and 2021). Library preparation used the immunoSEQ multiplex PCR assay. Not all clones reach the TCRdb copy of this immuneACCESS table, which keeps in-frame sequences only. Checked studies attribute under half of the gap to unresolved V genes and leave the rest unexplained. A total of 150,000 to 200,000 clones appear in this sample, 80% to 90% of them only once. The ten largest account for around 9.9% of the sample. The sample comprised peripheral blood. The receptors were sampled from a woman in her sixties or seventies with COVID-19, enrolled during active disease.

The CDR3 nucleotides are TGTGCCAGCAGTTCAAGCTCGGGGGGCAATCAGCCCCAGCATTTT. Translation gives CASSSSSGGNQPQHF. This rearrangement joins TRBV28 to TRBJ1-5, with D tentatively TRBD1 (5 bases). The length of the CDR3 is 15 residues. In germline, CDR1 is MDHEN, CDR2 SYDVKM. Trimming removed 4 bases at V and 2 bases at J, with 12 bases between. Together with reference TRBV28 and TRBJ1-5, the CDR3 gives the full variable domain: DVKVTQSSRYLVKRTGEKVFLECVQDMDHENMFWYRQDPGLGLRLIYFSYDVKMKEKGDIPEGYSVSREKKERFSLILESASTNQTSMYLCASSSSSGGNQPQHFGDGTRLSIL.

The V call is TRBV28, the J call TRBJ2-7; 9 bases agree with TRBD2. J was trimmed by 3 bases and V by 0 bases; bases with no gene match: 9. Germline CDR1 MDHEN, CDR2 SYDVKM. This CDR3 region has 17 residues. The chain's CDR3 is CASSLWGGSGRIYEQYF. In DNA, the CDR3 is TGTGCCAGCAGTTTATGGGGGGGTAGCGGGAGAATCTACGAGCAGTACTTC. Using reference TRBV28 and TRBJ2-7 for the parts outside the CDR3, the full variable domain is DVKVTQSSRYLVKRTGEKVFLECVQDMDHENMFWYRQDPGLGLRLIYFSYDVKMKEKGDIPEGYSVSREKKERFSLILESASTNQTSMYLCASSLWGGSGRIYEQYFGPGTRLTVT.